These T cell receptor beta chains were read from a single sample in a study of blood T cell repertoires in COVID-19. TCRdb keeps only in-frame clones here, not all; method: immunoSEQ multiplex PCR. The sample includes hundreds of thousands of clones, 85% to 90% of them seen just once. The sample consisted of PBMCs or T cells enriched from blood (not recorded which). The source is a man aged 30 to 39 who had recovered from COVID-19. Both conserved end residues are part of each CDR3. A D gene is named only where the DNA matches it firmly. Some rows mark clone size as missing; the rest say once, few, many or name a class of expanded clone.

>TRBV27|TRBJ2-1|.|.
CASRMRIGEQFF
TGTGCCAGCAGAATGCGTATCGGTGAGCAGTTCTTC
>TRBV29-1|TRBJ2-5|.|.
CSVELLSQETQYF
TGCAGCGTTGAACTTCTGTCTCAAGAGACCCAGTACTTC
>TRBV7-2|TRBJ2-7|TRBD1|.
CASSLRTGKPYEQYF
TGTGCCAGCAGCTTAAGGACAGGGAAGCCCTACGAGCAGTACTTC
>TRBV15|TRBJ1-1|.|.
CATSSRVGVEAFF
TGTGCCACCAGCAGTAGGGTAGGGGTTGAAGCTTTCTTT
>TRBV4-1|TRBJ2-1|TRBD2|.
CASSSIPSGRRDEQFF
TGCGCCAGCAGCTCCATCCCTAGCGGGAGAAGGGATGAGCAGTTCTTC
>TRBV5-1|TRBJ2-1|TRBD1|.
CASSTGQGSQTEQFF
TGCGCCAGCAGCACAGGACAGGGGTCACAAACGGAGCAGTTCTTC
>TRBV19|TRBJ2-3|.|.
CASSIRLHSDTQYF
TGTGCCAGTAGTATACGACTACATTCAGATACGCAGTATTTT
>TRBV28|TRBJ1-6|.|few
CASSLRQGSPYNSPLHF
TGTGCCAGCAGTTTAAGGCAGGGGTCCCCCTATAATTCACCCCTCCACTTT
>TRBV4-1|TRBJ2-1|TRBD2|.
CASSQVVSGRAYEQFF
TGCGCCAGCAGCCAAGTTGTTAGCGGGAGGGCCTATGAGCAGTTCTTC
>TRBV4-1|TRBJ1-4|TRBD1|.
CASSNPRTGLGKLFF
TGCGCCAGCAGCAACCCCCGGACAGGGTTGGGAAAACTGTTTTTT
>TRBV5-1|TRBJ2-5|TRBD1|.
CASSFGTGGSETQYF
TGCGCCAGCAGCTTTGGGACAGGGGGATCGGAGACCCAGTACTTC
>TRBV28|TRBJ1-5|TRBD1|.
CASSSGQRSQPQHF
TGTGCCAGCAGTTCGGGACAGAGGAGTCAGCCCCAGCATTTT
>TRBV19|TRBJ1-5|.|.
CASSEEDRGNQPQHF
TGTGCCAGTAGTGAAGAAGACAGAGGCAATCAGCCCCAGCATTTT
>TRBV9|TRBJ2-3|.|.
CASSVEPADTQYF
TGTGCCAGCAGCGTAGAACCGGCAGATACGCAGTATTTT
>TRBV5-1|TRBJ2-7|.|.
CASSPPGGYEQYF
TGCGCCAGCAGCCCCCCGGGTGGCTACGAGCAGTACTTC
>TRBV30|TRBJ1-4|TRBD1|.
CAWRGTGGGTKLFF
TGTGCCTGGAGAGGGACAGGGGGAGGTACAAAACTGTTTTTT
>TRBV30|TRBJ1-2|.|.
CACRTRNYGYTF
TGTGCCTGTCGAACTCGTAACTATGGCTACACCTTC
>TRBV11-1|TRBJ1-1|.|.
CASRVSMNTEAFF
TGTGCCAGCAGGGTCTCTATGAACACTGAAGCTTTCTTT
>TRBV5-1|TRBJ2-7|TRBD2|.
CASSSGTSGRGVYEQYF
TGCGCCAGCAGCTCGGGGACTAGCGGGAGGGGGGTCTACGAGCAGTACTTC
>TRBV6-5|TRBJ2-7|.|.
CASSYTRVEAYEQYF
TGTGCCAGCAGCTACACGAGGGTTGAGGCCTACGAGCAGTACTTC
>TRBV3-1/TRBV3-2|TRBJ2-7|.|.
CASSQEGGEYEQYF
TGTGCCAGCAGCCAAGAAGGGGGGGAATACGAGCAGTACTTC
>TRBV7-2|TRBJ2-1|TRBD2|.
CASSQLSGRQQEQFF
TGTGCCAGCAGCCAACTTAGCGGGAGACAGCAGGAGCAGTTCTTC
>TRBV19|TRBJ1-5|TRBD1|.
CASSWDSKKDQPQHF
TGTGCCAGTAGTTGGGACAGCAAAAAGGATCAGCCCCAGCATTTT
>TRBV19|TRBJ2-1|.|.
CASSNSGRMTNEQFF
TGTGCCAGTAGTAATTCCGGGAGAATGACCAATGAGCAGTTCTTC
>TRBV11-2|TRBJ1-5|.|.
CASSLYSNQPQHF
TGTGCCAGCAGCCTCTATAGCAATCAGCCCCAGCATTTT
>TRBV27|TRBJ1-2|TRBD1|.
CASSTGGMGYTF
TGTGCCAGCAGCACAGGGGGCATGGGCTACACCTTC
>TRBV11-3|TRBJ2-1|.|once
CASSPQTGEQFF
TGTGCCAGCAGCCCCCAGACGGGTGAGCAGTTCTTC
>TRBV5-1|TRBJ1-1|.|.
CASSLAGEGTEAFF
TGCGCCAGCAGCTTGGCCGGGGAGGGAACTGAAGCTTTCTTT
>TRBV5-8|TRBJ1-5|.|once
CASSLWGDGQPQHF
TGTGCCAGCAGCTTGTGGGGGGATGGTCAGCCCCAGCATTTT
>TRBV3-1/TRBV3-2|TRBJ2-5|.|.
CASTTGFGETQYF
TGTGCCAGCACCACAGGGTTTGGAGAGACCCAGTACTTC
>TRBV28|TRBJ2-2|TRBD1|.
CASRPGGAVPGELFF
TGTGCCAGCAGGCCAGGGGGCGCAGTGCCCGGGGAGCTGTTTTTT
>TRBV5-6|TRBJ1-1|TRBD1|.
CASAGQKNTEAFF
TGTGCCAGCGCGGGACAGAAGAACACTGAAGCTTTCTTT